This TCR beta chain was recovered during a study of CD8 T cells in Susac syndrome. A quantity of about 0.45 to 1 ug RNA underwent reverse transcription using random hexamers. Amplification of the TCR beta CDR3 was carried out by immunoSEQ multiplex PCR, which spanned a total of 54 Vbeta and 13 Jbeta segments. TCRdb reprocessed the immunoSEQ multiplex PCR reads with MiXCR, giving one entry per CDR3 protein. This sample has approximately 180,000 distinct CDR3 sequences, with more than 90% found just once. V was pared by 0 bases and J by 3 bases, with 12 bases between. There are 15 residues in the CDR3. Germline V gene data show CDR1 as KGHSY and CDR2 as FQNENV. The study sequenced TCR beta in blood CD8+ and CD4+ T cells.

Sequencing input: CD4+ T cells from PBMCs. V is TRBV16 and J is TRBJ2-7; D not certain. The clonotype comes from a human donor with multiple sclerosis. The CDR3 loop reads CASSQSKAEDYEQYF. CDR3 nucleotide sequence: TGTGCCAGCAGCCAATCTAAGGCAGAAGACTACGAGCAGTACTTC. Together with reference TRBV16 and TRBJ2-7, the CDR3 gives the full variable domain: GEEVAQTPKHLVRGEGQKAKLYCAPIKGHSYVFWYQQVLKNEFKFLISFQNENVFDETGMPKERFSAKCLPNSPCSLEIQATKLEDSAVYFCASSQSKAEDYEQYFGPGTRLTVT.